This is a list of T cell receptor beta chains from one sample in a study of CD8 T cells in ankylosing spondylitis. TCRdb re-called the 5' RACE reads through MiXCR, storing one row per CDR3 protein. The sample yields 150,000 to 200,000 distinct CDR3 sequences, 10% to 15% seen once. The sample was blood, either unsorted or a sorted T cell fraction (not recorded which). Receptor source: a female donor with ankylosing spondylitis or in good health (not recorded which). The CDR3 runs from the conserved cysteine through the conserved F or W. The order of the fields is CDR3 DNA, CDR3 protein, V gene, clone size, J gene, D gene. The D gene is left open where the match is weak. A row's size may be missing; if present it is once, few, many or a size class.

DNA: TGTGCCAGCAGCTTAGGACAGCAAGATGGCTACACCTTC; CDR3: CASSLGQQDGYTF; V: TRBV7-2; size: few; J: TRBJ1-2; D: .
DNA: TGCAGTGCTAGAGCCGGGACTAGCGGGTCCTACGAGCAGTACTTC; CDR3: CSARAGTSGSYEQYF; V: TRBV20-1; size: few; J: TRBJ2-7; D: TRBD2
DNA: TGTGCCAGCAGCTCACTAAGCGGGAGGGTAGACAATGAGCAGTTCTTC; CDR3: CASSSLSGRVDNEQFF; V: TRBV7-3; size: many; J: TRBJ2-1; D: TRBD2
DNA: TGTGCCACGGGGGCCGTGGATTCACCCCTCCACTTT; CDR3: CATGAVDSPLHF; V: TRBV6-5; size: many; J: TRBJ1-6; D: .
DNA: TGTGCCAGCAGTGGGGGCCTCAACTATGGCTACACCTTC; CDR3: CASSGGLNYGYTF; V: TRBV6-2/TRBV6-3; size: many; J: TRBJ1-2; D: .
DNA: TGTGCCAGCAGCCGTATTAACGTTCTTTTAAGGGGCTACACCTTC; CDR3: CASSRINVLLRGYTF; V: TRBV14; size: many; J: TRBJ1-2; D: .
DNA: TGTGCCAGCAGCTTGGAACTAGCGGGCCGAAGGGATGAGCAGTTCTTC; CDR3: CASSLELAGRRDEQFF; V: TRBV11-1; size: many; J: TRBJ2-1; D: TRBD2
DNA: TGTGCCAGCAGCGCCTTTGGGGGTTGGACCCAGTACTTC; CDR3: CASSAFGGWTQYF; V: TRBV7-6; size: many; J: TRBJ2-5; D: .
DNA: TGTGCCAGCAGCGTAGGGACTAGCGGATATTACAATGAGCAGTTCTTC; CDR3: CASSVGTSGYYNEQFF; V: TRBV9; size: .; J: TRBJ2-1; D: TRBD2
DNA: TGTGCCAGCAGCCGCGGACTAGTCAATGAGCAGTTCTTC; CDR3: CASSRGLVNEQFF; V: TRBV7-2; size: many; J: TRBJ2-1; D: TRBD2
DNA: TGTGCCAGTAGTATACAGGTAACCTACGAGCAGTACTTC; CDR3: CASSIQVTYEQYF; V: TRBV19; size: .; J: TRBJ2-7; D: .
DNA: TGCAGTGCAAGAGGCAGTAACTATGGCTACACCTTC; CDR3: CSARGSNYGYTF; V: TRBV20-1; size: many; J: TRBJ1-2; D: .
DNA: TGCAGTGCTAGTCCCAGGACGAGCAATCAGCCCCAGCATTTT; CDR3: CSASPRTSNQPQHF; V: TRBV20-1; size: many; J: TRBJ1-5; D: .
DNA: TGTGCCAGCAGCCCGGACCACTATGGCTACACCTTC; CDR3: CASSPDHYGYTF; V: TRBV9; size: many; J: TRBJ1-2; D: .
DNA: TGTGCCAGCAGCCCCCTGGGGTGGGACTATGGCTACACCTTC; CDR3: CASSPLGWDYGYTF; V: TRBV12-3/TRBV12-4; size: .; J: TRBJ1-2; D: .
DNA: TGCGCCAGCAGCTTGGCACTGGTCTCCTACAATGAGCAGTTCTTC; CDR3: CASSLALVSYNEQFF; V: TRBV5-1; size: many; J: TRBJ2-1; D: .
DNA: TGTGCCACCGCAACCCGGGACAGCAATCAGCCCCAGCATTTT; CDR3: CATATRDSNQPQHF; V: TRBV24-1; size: many; J: TRBJ1-5; D: .
DNA: TGTGCCAGCAGTATTGACAGACGCAATCAGCCCCAGCATTTT; CDR3: CASSIDRRNQPQHF; V: TRBV12-3/TRBV12-4; size: many; J: TRBJ1-5; D: .
DNA: TGTGCCACCAGCGAAGCATCCTCCTACGAGCAGTACTTC; CDR3: CATSEASSYEQYF; V: TRBV15; size: many; J: TRBJ2-7; D: .
DNA: TGCGCCAGCAGCCAGATCGGGGAACACGGATCACCCCTCCACTTT; CDR3: CASSQIGEHGSPLHF; V: TRBV4-1; size: many; J: TRBJ1-6; D: .
DNA: TGTGCCAGCAGCGTGGCAGGGGTGGCTAGTAATGAGCAGTTCTTC; CDR3: CASSVAGVASNEQFF; V: TRBV9; size: many; J: TRBJ2-1; D: .
DNA: TGTGCCAGCAGTGTCCCCTGGAGTCAGCCCCAGCATTTT; CDR3: CASSVPWSQPQHF; V: TRBV6-1; size: .; J: TRBJ1-5; D: .
DNA: TGTGCCAGCTCACCCAGACGCACCGGGGAGCTGTTTTTT; CDR3: CASSPRRTGELFF; V: TRBV18; size: few; J: TRBJ2-2; D: .
DNA: TGTGCCAGCAGTCCTAGCGGCCGTTACGAGCAGTACTTC; CDR3: CASSPSGRYEQYF; V: TRBV12-3/TRBV12-4; size: .; J: TRBJ2-7; D: TRBD2
DNA: TGTGCCAGCAGTCGGACTAGCGGGAGGGAGCAGTACTTC; CDR3: CASSRTSGREQYF; V: TRBV2; size: .; J: TRBJ2-7; D: TRBD2
DNA: TGTGCCAGCGGAGTTTTGGGCGTAGTTGACTATGGCTACACCTTC; CDR3: CASGVLGVVDYGYTF; V: TRBV27; size: many; J: TRBJ1-2; D: .
DNA: TGTGCCAGTAGCACAGCTGACAGGGGCTATGGCTACACCTTC; CDR3: CASSTADRGYGYTF; V: TRBV19; size: many; J: TRBJ1-2; D: TRBD1
DNA: TGTGCCAGCAGCCCGGGACTAGCGTTCAATGAGCAGTTCTTC; CDR3: CASSPGLAFNEQFF; V: TRBV3-1; size: many; J: TRBJ2-1; D: TRBD2
DNA: TGTGCCAGCCTCTACCTCGGACAGGCGAACACCGGGGGGCTGTTTTTT; CDR3: CASLYLGQANTGGLFF; V: TRBV12-3/TRBV12-4; size: .; J: TRBJ2-2; D: .
DNA: TGTGCCAGCAGACGAACAGGGGGAGCTTTCTTT; CDR3: CASRRTGGAFF; V: TRBV12-3/TRBV12-4; size: many; J: TRBJ1-1; D: TRBD1